Here is one T cell receptor beta chain with its context. The antigen remains undetermined. Between the trimmed V and J ends, which lost 3 bases and 1 base, there was a span of 10 bases. Germline CDR1 reads SGHNT; CDR2 reads YENEEA. This CDR3 has 14 amino acids. Method: immunoSEQ multiplex PCR; TCRdb's copy keeps in-frame clones and lacks some. The table lists 100,000 to 150,000 clones, around four fifths of them singletons. These data belong to a study of identifying expanded T cells in peripheral blood. Study results and caveats: About 1.2 clones differed between technical replicates, versus around 15 and 19 over time.

Sequencing input: blood. The sequence was obtained from a person between 18 and 70 years old in good health. The rearrangement joins TRBV11-3 to TRBJ2-7; possibly TRBD1 for D (7 bases). The chain's CDR3 is CASSFRGASYEQYF. For the CDR3, the DNA is TGTGCCAGCAGCTTCAGGGGGGCGTCCTACGAGCAGTACTTC.